This TCR beta chain was sequenced in a study of T cell changes during pregnancy in multiple sclerosis. TCRdb's table, derived via immunoSEQ multiplex PCR, lists solely in-frame clones and lacks some. The table includes over 90,000 clones, approximately 90% detected once. J lost 11 bases, V lost 1 base, and 5 bases had no gene match. Looked up from germline, CDR1 is MGHRA and CDR2 is YSYEKL. This CDR3 comprises 13 residues. The sequence derives from a female donor with multiple sclerosis, enrolled in a pregnancy study. The gene calls are TRBV4-1 and TRBJ1-1, with 9 bases lining up with TRBD1. Sequenced material: peripheral blood, taken before pregnancy. The CDR3 region is CASSQGQGVKAFF. As DNA, the CDR3 is TGCGCCAGCAGCCAAGGACAGGGGGTTAAGGCTTTCTTT.